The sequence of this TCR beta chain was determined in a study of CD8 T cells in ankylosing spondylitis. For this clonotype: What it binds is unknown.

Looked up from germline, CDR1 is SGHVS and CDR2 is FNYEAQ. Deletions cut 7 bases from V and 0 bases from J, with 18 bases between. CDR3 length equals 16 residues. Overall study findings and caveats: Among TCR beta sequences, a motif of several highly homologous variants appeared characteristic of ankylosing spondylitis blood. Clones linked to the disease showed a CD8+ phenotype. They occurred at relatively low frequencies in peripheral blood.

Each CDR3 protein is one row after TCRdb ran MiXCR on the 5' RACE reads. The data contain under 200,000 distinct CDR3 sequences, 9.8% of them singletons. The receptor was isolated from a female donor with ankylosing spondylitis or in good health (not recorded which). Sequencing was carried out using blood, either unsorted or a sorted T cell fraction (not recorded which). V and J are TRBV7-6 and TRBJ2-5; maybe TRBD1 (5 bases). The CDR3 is CASTRLVDSYQETQYF. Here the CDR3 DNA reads TGTGCCAGCACTCGCCTGGTAGACAGCTACCAAGAGACCCAGTACTTC. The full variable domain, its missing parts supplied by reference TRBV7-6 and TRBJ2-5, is GAGVSQSPRYKVTKRGQDVALRCDPISGHVSLYWYRQALGQGPEFLTYFNYEAQQDKSGLPNDRFSAERPEGSISTLTIQRTEQRDSAMYRCASTRLVDSYQETQYFGPGTRLLVL.